The sequence of this T cell receptor beta chain was determined in a study of early T cells in non-severe SARS-CoV-2 infection. Study context: Unsorted whole-blood RNA was sequenced in bulk, leaving chains unpaired.

TCRdb processed the 5' RACE reads anew with MiXCR; each CDR3 protein has one entry. This sample has some 76,000 distinct CDR3 sequences; 15% to 17% occur once, and the top ten carry around 10%. Sequenced sample: whole blood. This TCR was recovered from an adult who was a healthcare worker with PCR-confirmed SARS-CoV-2 infection or an uninfected control (not recorded which).

The CDR3 DNA sequence: TGCAGCGTCCCCCTCGGGAACAATGAGCAGTTCTTC. Protein: CSVPLGNNEQFF. This chain joins TRBV29-1 and TRBJ2-1; perhaps TRBD2 as D (5 bases). V gave up 6 bases and J gave up 5 bases, with 11 bases separating them. This CDR3 has 12 residues. Germline CDR1 reads SQVTM; CDR2 reads ANQGSEA.